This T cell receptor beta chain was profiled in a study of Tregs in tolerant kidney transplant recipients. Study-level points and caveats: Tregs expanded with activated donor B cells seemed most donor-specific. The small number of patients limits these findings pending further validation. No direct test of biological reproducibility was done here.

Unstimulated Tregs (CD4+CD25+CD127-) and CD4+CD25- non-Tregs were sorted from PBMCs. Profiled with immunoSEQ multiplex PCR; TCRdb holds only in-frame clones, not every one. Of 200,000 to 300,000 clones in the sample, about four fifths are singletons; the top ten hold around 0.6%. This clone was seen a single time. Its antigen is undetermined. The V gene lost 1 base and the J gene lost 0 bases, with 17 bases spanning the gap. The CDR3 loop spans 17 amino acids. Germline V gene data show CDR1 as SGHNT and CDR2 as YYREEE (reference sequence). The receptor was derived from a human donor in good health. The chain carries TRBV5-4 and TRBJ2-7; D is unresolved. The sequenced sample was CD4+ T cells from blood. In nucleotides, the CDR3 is TGTGCCAGCAGCTTGTCCCTCCTCGCGGCCTCCTCCTACGAGCAGTACTTC. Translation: CASSLSLLAASSYEQYF.